These T cell receptor beta chains were read from a single sample in a study of response to subunit inactivated influenza vaccine. MiXCR, run by TCRdb on the RT-PCR reads, gives a single entry per CDR3 protein. The sample has about 800,000 distinct CDR3 sequences; approximately 21% are singletons. Sequencing used PBMCs from blood, obtained 5 to 6 days after vaccination. These receptors were taken from a man aged 50 or older who received an inactivated influenza vaccine. Each CDR3 is given with its conserved first and last residue. The D gene is left open where the match is weak. The size entry is marked missing in some rows and otherwise reads once, few, many or a size class.

v_gene: TRBV12-3/TRBV12-4; j_gene: TRBJ2-7; d_gene: NA; len: 14; abundance: few; CDR3nt: TGTGCCAGCAGTTTTGGGGACACAGACTACGAGCAGTACTTC; CDR3aa: CASSFGDTDYEQYF
v_gene: TRBV20-1; j_gene: TRBJ2-1; d_gene: TRBD2; len: 17; abundance: NA; CDR3nt: TGCAGTGCTAGAGATCCCGAATCAGCGGGGGGGCCGAGAGAGCAGTTCTTC; CDR3aa: CSARDPESAGGPREQFF
v_gene: TRBV29-1; j_gene: TRBJ2-7; d_gene: NA; len: 12; abundance: few; CDR3nt: TGCAGCGTTGTCCAAACCGGCCTGGAGCTCCACTTC; CDR3aa: CSVVQTGLELHF
v_gene: TRBV6-5; j_gene: TRBJ2-2; d_gene: NA; len: 12; abundance: NA; CDR3nt: TGTGCCAGTACGGGGGTCACCGGGGAGCTGTTTTTT; CDR3aa: CASTGVTGELFF
v_gene: TRBV10-2; j_gene: TRBJ2-3; d_gene: TRBD2; len: 16; abundance: few; CDR3nt: TGCGCCAGCAGTGAGTCGGCGGCGGGGGGGGCAGATACGCAGTATTTT; CDR3aa: CASSESAAGGADTQYF
v_gene: TRBV30; j_gene: TRBJ2-1; d_gene: TRBD1; len: 15; abundance: NA; CDR3nt: TGTGCCTGGAACTCCGGGACAGGGAGTCTCAATGAGCAGTTCTTC; CDR3aa: CAWNSGTGSLNEQFF
v_gene: TRBV6-2/TRBV6-3; j_gene: TRBJ2-7; d_gene: TRBD2; len: 15; abundance: many; CDR3nt: TGTGCCAGCAGTTACCCGGGAGCGGGAGTTTACGAGCAGTACTTC; CDR3aa: CASSYPGAGVYEQYF
v_gene: TRBV7-9; j_gene: TRBJ2-7; d_gene: TRBD1; len: 16; abundance: once; CDR3nt: TGTGCCAGCAGCGTTACGAGGACAGGTTACTCCTACGAGCAGTACTTC; CDR3aa: CASSVTRTGYSYEQYF
v_gene: TRBV11-2; j_gene: TRBJ2-1; d_gene: TRBD2; len: 16; abundance: few; CDR3nt: TGTGCCAGCAGCTTAGGATCAGCGGGGCCCCTCAATGAGCAGTTCTTC; CDR3aa: CASSLGSAGPLNEQFF
v_gene: TRBV29-1; j_gene: TRBJ2-1; d_gene: TRBD1; len: 14; abundance: NA; CDR3nt: TGCAGCGCCCGAACAGAGGGGGCTCATGATGAGCAGTTCTTC; CDR3aa: CSARTEGAHDEQFF
v_gene: TRBV19; j_gene: TRBJ2-1; d_gene: NA; len: 15; abundance: NA; CDR3nt: TGTGCCAGGAAAAAGGTCAAGGAGGGCTACAATGAGCAGTTCTTC; CDR3aa: CARKKVKEGYNEQFF
v_gene: TRBV7-9; j_gene: TRBJ2-7; d_gene: NA; len: 13; abundance: NA; CDR3nt: TGTGCCAGCAGGACGTGGGGCACCTACGAGCAGTACTTC; CDR3aa: CASRTWGTYEQYF
v_gene: TRBV6-1; j_gene: TRBJ2-1; d_gene: NA; len: 14; abundance: NA; CDR3nt: TGTGCCAGCAGTGCCCGGGAGAGGAGCCATGAGCAGTTCTTC; CDR3aa: CASSARERSHEQFF
v_gene: TRBV5-1; j_gene: TRBJ2-1; d_gene: NA; len: 16; abundance: NA; CDR3nt: TGCGCCAGCAGCTTACCGACAGGTGTAACCTACAATGAGCAGTTCTTC; CDR3aa: CASSLPTGVTYNEQFF
v_gene: TRBV4-2; j_gene: TRBJ1-4; d_gene: NA; len: 17; abundance: NA; CDR3nt: TGTGCCAGCAGCCAAGCGGAGCGAGCAGGCCGAAATGAAAAACTGTTTTTT; CDR3aa: CASSQAERAGRNEKLFF
v_gene: TRBV12-3/TRBV12-4; j_gene: TRBJ2-3; d_gene: NA; len: 16; abundance: NA; CDR3nt: TGTGCCAGCAGTTTTGACGGGGGCTGGGGCACAGATACGCAGTATTTT; CDR3aa: CASSFDGGWGTDTQYF
v_gene: TRBV12-3/TRBV12-4; j_gene: TRBJ2-1; d_gene: TRBD2; len: 14; abundance: few; CDR3nt: TGTGCCAGCAGTGGGTTAGCGGGGGGGGAGGAGCAGTTCTTC; CDR3aa: CASSGLAGGEEQFF
v_gene: TRBV7-2; j_gene: TRBJ2-1; d_gene: NA; len: 15; abundance: NA; CDR3nt: TGTGCCAGCAGCTTAATCGTTCAGGGGCACAATGAGCAGTTCTTC; CDR3aa: CASSLIVQGHNEQFF
v_gene: TRBV28; j_gene: TRBJ2-3; d_gene: NA; len: 15; abundance: once; CDR3nt: TGTGCCAGCAGTACGATAGGGGGGGGGACAGATACGCAGTATTTT; CDR3aa: CASSTIGGGTDTQYF
v_gene: TRBV5-6; j_gene: TRBJ1-2; d_gene: NA; len: 17; abundance: NA; CDR3nt: TGTGCCAGCAGCTCGGGGGGCACCAATGCGGAGAGCTATGGCTACACCTTC; CDR3aa: CASSSGGTNAESYGYTF
v_gene: TRBV4-1; j_gene: TRBJ2-7; d_gene: TRBD2; len: 14; abundance: NA; CDR3nt: TGCGCCAGCAGCCCCTCTCCTAGCGGCCACGAGCAGTACTTC; CDR3aa: CASSPSPSGHEQYF
v_gene: TRBV29-1; j_gene: TRBJ1-3; d_gene: NA; len: 12; abundance: few; CDR3nt: TGCAGCGTTACCACAGGGAGTGACACCATATATTTT; CDR3aa: CSVTTGSDTIYF
v_gene: TRBV5-6; j_gene: TRBJ2-3; d_gene: TRBD2; len: 16; abundance: few; CDR3nt: TGTGCCAGCAGCACTATAGGACTAGCGGATATAGATACGCAGTATTTT; CDR3aa: CASSTIGLADIDTQYF
v_gene: TRBV9; j_gene: TRBJ2-7; d_gene: NA; len: 14; abundance: NA; CDR3nt: TGTGCCAGCAGCGTAGAGGCTTCTACCTACGAGCAGTACTTC; CDR3aa: CASSVEASTYEQYF
v_gene: TRBV29-1; j_gene: TRBJ2-3; d_gene: NA; len: 13; abundance: NA; CDR3nt: TGCAGCACTAAGGGGAGTAGCACAGATACGCAGTATTTT; CDR3aa: CSTKGSSTDTQYF
v_gene: TRBV20-1; j_gene: TRBJ2-2; d_gene: TRBD1; len: 14; abundance: NA; CDR3nt: TGCAGTGCTAGATCGACAGGGGTGGTCGGGGAGCTGTTTTTT; CDR3aa: CSARSTGVVGELFF